This paragraph covers one T cell receptor beta chain sequence. The antigen is undetermined. V was pared by 1 base and J by 3 bases, with 13 bases between. The germline gives CDR1 SEHNR, CDR2 FQNEAQ (reference sequence). The CDR3 is made up of 15 amino acids. This entry comes from a study of T cell responses to AZD1222 COVID-19 vaccine. Study-level points and caveats: As reported, nearly half of all spike-specific TCRs target variant regions that are unmutated. Donors were mostly white British, more females; clonal diversity possibly underestimated. Recipients of AZD1222 seropositive at baseline numbered only five or six. Repertoires were obtained solely post-peak T cell response.

Profiled with immunoSEQ multiplex PCR; TCRdb holds only in-frame clones, not every one. This sample has 70,000 to 95,000 clones, with 80% found just once. The material sequenced was peripheral blood, taken on day 0 of AZD1222 vaccination. This receptor was taken from an adult in good health. The chain joins TRBV7-9 to TRBJ2-7; either TRBD1 or TRBD2 may fit D (5 bases each). CDR3 DNA: TGTGCCAGCAGCTTAGGGGACGCAAGACTCTACGAGCAGTACTTC. Translation gives CASSLGDARLYEQYF.